The rows below give T cell receptor beta chains drawn from one sample of a study of T cells in Graves' hyperthyroidism and ophthalmopathy. TCRdb re-analysed the multiplex PCR reads in MiXCR, keeping a single row per CDR3 protein. The table lists roughly 570,000 distinct CDR3 sequences, 40% to 55% of them singletons. Sequences were obtained from peripheral blood or thyroid tissue (not recorded which). The source of these receptors is an adult woman with Graves' disease, either hyperthyroidism or ophthalmopathy (not recorded which). Both conserved end residues are part of each CDR3. The order of the fields is CDR3 DNA, CDR3 protein, clone size, V gene, J gene, D gene. The D gene is left open where the match is weak. Not all rows give a size; the values are once, few, many and, for expanded clones, a class.

TGTGCCAGCAGCTTTCTAAAAACCACAGATACGCAGTATTTT	CASSFLKTTDTQYF	.	TRBV7-9	TRBJ2-3	.
TGCAGCGTTGCCGTAGTTGGGACTAGCGAAGAGACCCAGTACTTC	CSVAVVGTSEETQYF	.	TRBV29-1	TRBJ2-5	TRBD2
TGTGCCAGCAGCTTACTTGGACAGAGACAAGAGACCCAGTACTTC	CASSLLGQRQETQYF	.	TRBV7-9	TRBJ2-5	.
TGTGCCATCAGTGGGGGGGGACGGTGGAGCTCCTACGAGCAGTACTTC	CAISGGGRWSSYEQYF	many	TRBV10-3	TRBJ2-7	TRBD2
TGCAGCGTTGTGGATACAGGGGAAGGCTACGAGCAGTACTTC	CSVVDTGEGYEQYF	.	TRBV29-1	TRBJ2-7	TRBD1
TGTGCCAGCAGTGATAGCGGCTCATCCTACGAGCAGTACTTC	CASSDSGSSYEQYF	many	TRBV12-3/TRBV12-4	TRBJ2-7	.
TGCAGTGCTAAGTCAGGGGCAAATTTTGGCTACACCTTC	CSAKSGANFGYTF	many	TRBV20-1	TRBJ1-2	.
TGCGCCAGCAGCCAGGATGAAGCCCTGGGGACCCAGTACTTC	CASSQDEALGTQYF	many	TRBV4-1	TRBJ2-5	.
TGTGCCAGCAGCTCGCTTGGCGTATTGAGGAACACCGGGGAGCTGTTTTTT	CASSSLGVLRNTGELFF	many	TRBV5-5	TRBJ2-2	.
TGTGCCAGCAGCTCAAGGAACTCCGGGACTAGCTACGAGCAGTACTTC	CASSSRNSGTSYEQYF	.	TRBV7-9	TRBJ2-7	TRBD2
TGTGCCACCAGCAGAGATATTCAAGGGGGCAATCAGCCCCAGCATTTT	CATSRDIQGGNQPQHF	few	TRBV15	TRBJ1-5	.
TGTGCCAGCAACCGGGACAGGGATCTGACCCTCCACTTT	CASNRDRDLTLHF	.	TRBV2	TRBJ1-6	TRBD1
TGTGCCAGCAGAGGATCTGGAAACACCTTC	CASRGSGNTF	.	TRBV7-9	TRBJ1-2	.
TGTGCCAGCAGTTATTACAGGGCTGGGGACACCTTC	CASSYYRAGDTF	.	TRBV10-3	TRBJ1-2	.
TGTGCCAGCAGCCATTACGACCCGGCCAGCAATCAGCCCCAGCATTTT	CASSHYDPASNQPQHF	few	TRBV12-3/TRBV12-4	TRBJ1-5	.
TGTGCCAGCCAACAGCCGAACACCGGGGAGCTGTCTTTT	CASQQPNTGELSF	.	TRBV6-6	TRBJ2-2	.
TGTGCTAGCAGTCCAGGGTTTGGCGAGCAGTTCTTC	CASSPGFGEQFF	few	TRBV7-7	TRBJ2-1	.
TGCGCCAGCAGCCAACTCCTAACAGGGGGACAGCCCCAGCATTTT	CASSQLLTGGQPQHF	.	TRBV4-3	TRBJ1-5	TRBD1
TGCAGTGCACGAGGTTCGGACAGGGGGCTTGCCGGGGAGCTGTTTTTT	CSARGSDRGLAGELFF	many	TRBV20-1	TRBJ2-2	TRBD1
TGTGCCACATCCAGGGACGGTAATTCACCCCTCCACTTT	CATSRDGNSPLHF	many	TRBV10-3	TRBJ1-6	.
TGTGCCATCAGCCCCGCGGGGGCTAGTGGAAAACTGTTTTTT	CAISPAGASGKLFF	once	TRBV10-3	TRBJ1-4	.
TGTGCCAGCAGCCGAAGTAGAGATCAGCCCCAGCATTTT	CASSRSRDQPQHF	few	TRBV19	TRBJ1-5	.
TGTGCCAGTATTAGGACAGTCGGGGATACGCAGTATTTT	CASIRTVGDTQYF	.	TRBV19	TRBJ2-3	.
TGTGCCAGCAGCTTTTTGACTAGCAGGGAGACCCAGTACTTC	CASSFLTSRETQYF	many	TRBV7-2	TRBJ2-5	TRBD2
TGCAGTGCTACCAGGTCTGGGGAAAAACTGTTTTTT	CSATRSGEKLFF	many	TRBV20-1	TRBJ1-4	.
TGCGCCAGCAGACTGCCAGGGTGGGGGTCACAAGAGACCCAGTACTTC	CASRLPGWGSQETQYF	.	TRBV4-1	TRBJ2-5	.
TGCAGTGCTAGTAACGGGGGCGATGGCTACACCTTC	CSASNGGDGYTF	many	TRBV20-1	TRBJ1-2	.
TGTGCCAGCAGCCGGACTAGCGGATGGGAGCAGTACTTC	CASSRTSGWEQYF	.	TRBV5-6	TRBJ2-7	TRBD2
TGTGCCAGCAGCTGGGACGGGCTCGGCGGGGAGCTGTTTTTT	CASSWDGLGGELFF	once	TRBV11-1	TRBJ2-2	.